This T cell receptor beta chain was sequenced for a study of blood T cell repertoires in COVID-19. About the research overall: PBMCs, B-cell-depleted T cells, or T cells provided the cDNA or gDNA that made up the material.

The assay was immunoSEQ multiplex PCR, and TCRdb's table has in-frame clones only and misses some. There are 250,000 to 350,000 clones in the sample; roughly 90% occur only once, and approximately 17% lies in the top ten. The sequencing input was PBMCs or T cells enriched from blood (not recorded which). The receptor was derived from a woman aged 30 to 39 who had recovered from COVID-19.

The CDR3 DNA follows: TGTGCCAGCAGCCAGACTCACATGCCGGATGGCTACACCTTC. Translation gives CASSQTHMPDGYTF. The chain recombines TRBV11-2 with TRBJ1-2; no firm D call. Germline assignment: CDR1 SGHAT and CDR2 FQNNGV. Deletions cut 5 bases from V and 6 bases from J, with 16 bases between. The CDR3 covers 14 residues.